This entry lists 2 T cell receptor beta chains sequenced from one sample in a study of PD-L1 blockade in urothelial cancer. Profiling relied on immunoSEQ multiplex PCR, and the TCRdb table lists in-frame clones only, not all of them. The sample has about 50,000 clones, 84% seen once. Documented time point: pretreatment peripheral blood. The sequences come from PBMCs, collected around atezolizumab (anti-PD-L1) treatment. These receptors were collected from a man between 65 and 85 years old with urothelial cancer.

The CDR3 spells CASSFPDFGQETQYF. CDR3 coding DNA: TGCGCCAGCAGCTTCCCTGACTTTGGCCAAGAGACCCAGTACTTC. V usage is TRBV5-1 and J usage is TRBJ2-5; D is unclear. With 2 bases removed from V and 1 base from J, the gap between germline ends came to 12 bases. From germline, CDR1 is SGHRS and CDR2 YFSETQ. This CDR3 is built from 15 residues.

As DNA, the CDR3 is TGTGCCAGCAGTGGTCAGTTCTATGGCTACACCTTC. This encodes CASSGQFYGYTF. The V gene is TRBV2, the J gene TRBJ1-2; D remains ambiguous. Between the trimmed V and J ends, which lost 4 bases and 4 bases, there was a span of 7 bases. CDR3 length: 12 residues. CDR1 and CDR2 from the germline V gene are SNHLY and FYNNEI.